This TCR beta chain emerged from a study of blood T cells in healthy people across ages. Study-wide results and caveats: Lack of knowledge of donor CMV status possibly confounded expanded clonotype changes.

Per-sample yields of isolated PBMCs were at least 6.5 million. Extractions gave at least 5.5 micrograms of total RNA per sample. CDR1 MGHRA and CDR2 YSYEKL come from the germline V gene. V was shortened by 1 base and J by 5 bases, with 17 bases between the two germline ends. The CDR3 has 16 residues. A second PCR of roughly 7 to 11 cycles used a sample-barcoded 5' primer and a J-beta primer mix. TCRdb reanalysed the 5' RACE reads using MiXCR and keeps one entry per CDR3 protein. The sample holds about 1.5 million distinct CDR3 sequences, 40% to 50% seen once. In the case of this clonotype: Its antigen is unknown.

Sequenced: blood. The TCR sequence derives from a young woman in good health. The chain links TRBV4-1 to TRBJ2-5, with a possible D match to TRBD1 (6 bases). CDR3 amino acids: CASSQVQDRLMETQYF. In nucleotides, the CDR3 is TGCGCCAGCAGCCAAGTGCAAGACAGGTTAATGGAGACCCAGTACTTC.